There are a few counts of the clone carrying this T cell receptor (beta chain). Unique molecular identifiers (one per individual cDNA molecule) were attached. TCRdb passed the 5' RACE reads through MiXCR, listing each CDR3 protein once. The table lists tens of thousands of distinct CDR3 sequences, roughly an eighth of them singletons, with 4.5% to 7% in the top ten. The sample belongs to a study of early T cells in non-severe SARS-CoV-2 infection. Germline values: CDR1 SGHRS, CDR2 YFSETQ. This CDR3 is built from 15 residues. Unmatched junction bases numbered 3, after V lost 3 bases and J lost 3 bases.

The chain has TRBV5-1 and TRBJ2-2, with 9 bases matching TRBD1. Sequences were derived from whole blood, sampled at baseline. The sequence was collected from an adult who was a healthcare worker with PCR-confirmed SARS-CoV-2 infection or an uninfected control (not recorded which). CDR3 nucleotide sequence: TGCGCCAGCAGCTCCGGGACAGGGCACACCGGGGAGCTGTTTTTT. This translates into CASSSGTGHTGELFF.